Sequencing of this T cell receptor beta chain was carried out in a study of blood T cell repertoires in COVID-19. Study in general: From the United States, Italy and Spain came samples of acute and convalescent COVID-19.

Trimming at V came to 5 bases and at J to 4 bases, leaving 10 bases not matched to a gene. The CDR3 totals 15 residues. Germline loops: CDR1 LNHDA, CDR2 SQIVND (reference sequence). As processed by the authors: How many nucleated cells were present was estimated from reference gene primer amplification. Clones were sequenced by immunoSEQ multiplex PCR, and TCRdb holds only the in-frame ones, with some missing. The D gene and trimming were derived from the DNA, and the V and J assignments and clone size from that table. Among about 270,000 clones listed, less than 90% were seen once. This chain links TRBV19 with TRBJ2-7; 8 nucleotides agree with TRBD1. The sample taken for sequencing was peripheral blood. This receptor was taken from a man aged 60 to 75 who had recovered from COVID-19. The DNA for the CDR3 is TGTGCCAGTAGTCTTACCCGACAGGGGTCTTACGAGCAGTACTTC. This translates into CASSLTRQGSYEQYF.